What follows describes a single TCR beta chain. Its antigen is not identified. The sample comes from a study of cytomegalovirus exposure and HLA in healthy donors. Study overall: Researchers found that approximately 80% of around 400 genotyped donors fell within the Caucasian-associated ancestry cluster.

This CDR3 is built from 13 residues. V was trimmed by 2 bases and J by 6 bases, leaving 8 bases between them. Looked up from germline, CDR1 is MNHNY and CDR2 is SVGAGI (reference sequence). Vbeta (60) and Jbeta (13) primers were used in the PCR. Assay used: immunoSEQ multiplex PCR; TCRdb lists only in-frame clones, some missing. This sample carries 110,000 to 150,000 clones, approximately 68% of them seen once, and the ten largest clones take approximately 2%. Study findings and constraints: Highly shared sequence variants in one cluster were likely a sequencing artifact.

The chain employs TRBV6-6 and TRBJ2-1, with D unresolved. This receptor was identified in a man aged 40-49 years in good health and CMV-seronegative. Sequenced sample: PBMCs. The chain's CDR3 is CASSYSALNEQFF. As DNA, the CDR3 is TGTGCCAGCAGTTACAGCGCTCTCAATGAGCAGTTCTTC.